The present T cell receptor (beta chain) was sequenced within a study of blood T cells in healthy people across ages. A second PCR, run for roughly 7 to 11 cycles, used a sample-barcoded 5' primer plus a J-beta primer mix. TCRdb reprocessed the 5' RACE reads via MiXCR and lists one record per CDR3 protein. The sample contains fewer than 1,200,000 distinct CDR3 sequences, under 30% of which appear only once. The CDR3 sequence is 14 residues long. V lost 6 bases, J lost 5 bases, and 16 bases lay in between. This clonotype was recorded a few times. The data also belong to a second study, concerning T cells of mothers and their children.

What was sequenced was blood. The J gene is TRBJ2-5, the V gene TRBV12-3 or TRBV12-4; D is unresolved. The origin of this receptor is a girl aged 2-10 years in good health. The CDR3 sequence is CASSLLGSRETQYF. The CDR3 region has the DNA TGTGCCAGCAGCCTACTCGGCAGCAGGGAGACCCAGTACTTC.